This TCR beta chain was sequenced during a study of T cell responses to AZD1222 COVID-19 vaccine. Measured with immunoSEQ multiplex PCR; TCRdb has only the in-frame clones, and not every one. The data contain about 140,000 clones, around 90% of them singletons. The germline V gene encodes CDR1 SGHTA and CDR2 FQGNSA. With V trimmed by 1 base and J by 3 bases, 15 bases remained unmatched. The CDR3 covers 18 residues. The sequenced sample was peripheral blood, obtained on day 0 of AZD1222 vaccination. V and J are TRBV7-2 and TRBJ2-7; 7 positions agree with TRBD1. This TCR derives from an adult in good health. The DNA for the CDR3 is TGTGCCAGCAGCTTAGAGGGGCCGACAGGGCGGATATACTACGAGCAGTACTTC. Its protein is CASSLEGPTGRIYYEQYF.